This T cell receptor beta chain originates from a study of blood T cell repertoires in COVID-19. Profiled with immunoSEQ multiplex PCR; TCRdb holds only in-frame clones, not every one. This table has some 230,000 clones, over 75% appearing once. This clonotype was sampled from a woman under 30 in a cohort exposed to, infected with or recovered from COVID-19 (not recorded which). Sequenced material: PBMCs or T cells enriched from blood (not recorded which).

CDR3 DNA: TGCAGCGCCGCAGGCCCCATGAACACCGGGGAGCTGTTTTTT. It codes for CSAAGPMNTGELFF. V gene TRBV29-1 combines with J gene TRBJ2-2; D gene uncertain. Trimming took off 7 bases at V and 1 base at J, with 13 bases between the two ends. CDR3 length: 14 amino acids. Germline assignment: CDR1 SQVTM and CDR2 ANQGSEA.